These 24 T cell receptor beta chains were all obtained from the same sample, sequenced in a study of cytomegalovirus exposure and HLA in healthy donors. The PCR employed 60 Vbeta primers together with 13 Jbeta primers. TCRdb's copy holds only in-frame clones and misses some; the assay was immunoSEQ multiplex PCR. The repertoire holds more than 90,000 clones, roughly 82% seen once, with 8% to 9% in the top ten. The sample comprised PBMCs. The receptors were sampled from a human donor in good health.

The chain links TRBV11-2 to TRBJ2-1; the D gene is possibly TRBD2 (6 bases). There are 16 residues in the CDR3. Germline V CDR1 and CDR2: SGHAT, FQNNGV. Trimming took off 3 bases at V and 0 bases at J, with 12 bases between the two ends. CDR3 in amino acids: CASSFVAAASYNEQFF. The CDR3 nucleotides are TGTGCCAGCAGCTTCGTAGCGGCTGCCTCCTACAATGAGCAGTTCTTC. Based on the CDR3 plus reference TRBV11-2 and TRBJ2-1, the full variable domain is EAGVAQSPRYKIIEKRQSVAFWCNPISGHATLYWYQQILGQGPKLLIQFQNNGVVDDSQLPKDRFSAERLKGVDSTLKIQPAKLEDSAVYLCASSFVAAASYNEQFFGPGTRLTVL.

The chain has TRBV7-9 and TRBJ2-1, with D perhaps TRBD1 (6 bases). V lost 4 bases and J 8 bases, leaving 21 bases between the germline ends. This CDR3 is built from 16 residues. CDR1 is SEHNR and CDR2 is FQNEAQ in the germline V gene (reference sequence). In DNA, the CDR3 is TGTGCCAGCAGCTCACTGTGGGACACGGGATTTTATGAGCAGTTCTTC. Translating gives CASSSLWDTGFYEQFF.

V and J are TRBV27 and TRBJ2-5; D unresolved. The CDR3 extends over 13 amino acids. V was trimmed by 5 bases and J by 0 bases, leaving 7 bases between them. CDR1 MNHEY and CDR2 SMNVEV come from the germline V gene (reference sequence). Here the CDR3 DNA reads TGTGCCAGCAGTATGTCGTACCAAGAGACCCAGTACTTC. As protein: CASSMSYQETQYF.

The V call is TRBV19, the J call TRBJ2-2; D call uncertain. The CDR3 extends over 12 amino acids. Germline CDR1 is LNHDA and CDR2 is SQIVND (reference sequence). Trimming stripped 5 bases from V and 6 bases from J, with 7 bases between. The CDR3 DNA is TGTGCCAGTAGTTGGCTCCCCGGGGAGCTGTTTTTT. Translated, it gives CASSWLPGELFF. Complete variable domain (other parts from reference TRBV19 and TRBJ2-2): DGGITQSPKYLFRKEGQNVTLSCEQNLNHDAMYWYRQDPGQGLRLIYYSQIVNDFQKGDIAEGYSVSREKKESFPLTVTSAQKNPTAFYLCASSWLPGELFFGEGSRLTVL.

The CDR3 is CASSAGTSADPNTGELFF. CDR3 bases: TGCGCCAGCAGCGCAGGGACTAGCGCAGACCCGAACACCGGGGAGCTGTTTTTT. The chain combines TRBV5-1 with TRBJ2-2; 10 positions agree with TRBD2. The CDR3 is made up of 18 amino acids. V lost 4 bases to trimming and J lost 0 bases; unmatched junction nucleotides: 9. CDR1 and CDR2 from the germline V gene are SGHRS and YFSETQ.

This chain connects TRBV7-9 to TRBJ1-4; unclear D gene. Germline CDR1 and CDR2: SEHNR and FQNEAQ (reference sequence). The CDR3 is 14 amino acids. Deletions cut 4 bases from V and 7 bases from J, with 13 bases between. CDR3 sequence reads: CASSSGRTSEKLFF. The DNA for the CDR3 is TGTGCCAGCAGCTCCGGGAGGACGAGTGAAAAACTGTTTTTT.

This clone has just one count. The chain carries TRBV4-3 and TRBJ2-1, with TRBD2 matching over 8 bases. J lost 3 bases, V lost 0 bases, and 7 bases had no gene match. The germline V gene has CDR1 LGHNA and CDR2 YSLEER. The CDR3 covers 17 residues. The CDR3: CASSQDPSGGFYNEQFF. CDR3 nucleotides: TGCGCCAGCAGCCAAGATCCCAGCGGGGGATTCTACAATGAGCAGTTCTTC.

The V and J genes are TRBV18 and TRBJ2-5; 7 bases map to TRBD2. The junction had 6 bases not matched to a gene; V was cut back by 1 base and J by 4 bases. Germline CDR1 and CDR2: KGHSH and LQKENI. CDR3 size: 15 residues. The CDR3 protein is CASSPQSGRGETQYF. CDR3 DNA sequence: TGTGCCAGCTCACCACAATCGGGGAGGGGAGAGACCCAGTACTTC. Drawing the rest from reference TRBV18 and TRBJ2-5, the complete variable domain is NAGVMQNPRHLVRRRGQEARLRCSPMKGHSHVYWYRQLPEEGLKFMVYLQKENIIDESGMPKERFSAEFPKEGPSILRIQQVVRGDSAAYFCASSPQSGRGETQYFGPGTRLLVL.

The chain combines TRBV2 with TRBJ2-1; D not certain. Germline CDR1 and CDR2: SNHLY and FYNNEI. The V and J ends lost 3 bases and 8 bases respectively, with 14 bases between them. The CDR3 is made up of 14 amino acids. CDR3: CASSEFRLSDEQFF. In DNA, the CDR3 is TGTGCCAGCAGTGAGTTTCGACTTTCTGATGAGCAGTTCTTC.

V is TRBV5-5 and J is TRBJ1-2, with 10 positions matching TRBD1. The CDR3 is made up of 17 amino acids. From germline, CDR1 is SGHKS and CDR2 YYEKEE (reference sequence). V lost 4 bases, J lost 5 bases, and 14 bases stayed unmatched. In DNA form, the CDR3 reads TGTGCCAGCAGCCCCCTGGGGGACAGGGGCTCCTTTTATGGCTACACCTTC. Translated, it gives CASSPLGDRGSFYGYTF.

This clone was counted at least ten times. The V and J genes are TRBV4-3 and TRBJ1-1; D is possibly TRBD1 (5 bases). CDR1 and CDR2 from the germline V gene are LGHNA and YSLEER. This CDR3 spans 15 amino acids. Between the trimmed V and J ends, which lost 0 bases and 7 bases, there was a span of 15 bases. The DNA of the CDR3 is TGCGCCAGCAGCCAAGATTTGAGGGGAGGGGATGAAGCTTTCTTT. Translation: CASSQDLRGGDEAFF.

This chain joins TRBV2 and TRBJ2-2, with 7 bases identical to TRBD1. Unmatched junction bases numbered 8, after V lost 6 bases and J lost 4 bases. This CDR3 is built from 15 residues. Germline CDR1 reads SNHLY; CDR2 reads FYNNEI. Here the CDR3 reads CASSYLGQSTGELFF. The CDR3, as DNA: TGTGCCAGCAGCTATCTGGGACAGTCCACCGGGGAGCTGTTTTTT.

This clone was detected only once. This chain uses TRBV6-5 with TRBJ1-3, with D perhaps TRBD1 (6 bases). CDR3 length equals 15 residues. The germline CDR1 and CDR2 sequences are MNHEY and SVGAGI. Trimming removed 6 bases from V and 1 base from J, with 13 bases in between. In nucleotides, the CDR3 is TGTGCCAGCAGCCGAAACAGGGTTTCTGGAAACACCATATATTTT. This gives the protein CASSRNRVSGNTIYF.

For this clone: Other nucleotide sequences in the sample specify the same CDR3. The rearrangement uses TRBV6-5 and TRBJ1-6; maybe TRBD1 (6 bases). The CDR3 runs 13 residues. The V end lost 6 bases, the J end lost 9 bases, and 12 bases lay between the germline ends. Germline CDR1 reads MNHEY; CDR2 reads SVGAGI. CDR3 loop: CASRDRGSSPLHF. In DNA, the CDR3 is TGTGCCAGCAGGGACAGAGGCAGTTCACCCCTCCACTTT.

This clone was counted only a few times. The V gene is TRBV6-5, the J gene TRBJ1-1, with D maybe TRBD1 (5 bases). CDR1 is MNHEY and CDR2 is SVGAGI in the germline V gene. V was shortened by 8 bases and J by 4 bases, with 11 bases between the two germline ends. The CDR3 is 12 residues long. CDR3 coding DNA: TGTGCCAGCCGAAACACAGGCACTGAAGCTTTCTTT. It translates to CASRNTGTEAFF.

The chain joins TRBV6-1 to TRBJ1-5; D may be TRBD1 (6 bases). From germline, CDR1 is MNHNS and CDR2 SASEGT. V was pared by 7 bases and J by 3 bases, with 16 bases between. The CDR3 contains 15 residues. The CDR3 reads CASMNRVSANQPQHF. CDR3 DNA sequence: TGTGCCAGCATGAACAGGGTTTCTGCCAATCAGCCCCAGCATTTT.

V usage is TRBV10-3 and J usage is TRBJ2-2; 7 nucleotides agree with TRBD1. V lost 11 bases, J lost 0 bases, and 12 bases stayed unmatched. Germline values: CDR1 ENHRY, CDR2 SYGVKD. This CDR3 region has 16 residues. In DNA, the CDR3 is TGTGCCTTAAAGGGGGACAGCAAAGCGAACACCGGGGAGCTGTTTTTT. Amino acid sequence: CALKGDSKANTGELFF.

The V and J genes are TRBV5-4 and TRBJ2-5, with D maybe TRBD1 (5 bases). Germline CDR1 SGHNT, CDR2 YYREEE (reference sequence). Trimming pared 4 bases from V and 4 bases from J, leaving 11 bases between. The CDR3 extends over 13 amino acids. The CDR3 loop reads CASSPRTPETQYF. CDR3 nucleotide sequence: TGTGCCAGCAGCCCTAGGACACCAGAGACCCAGTACTTC.

In its sample, this clone was seen a few times. The gene calls are TRBV11-2 and TRBJ1-1; 7 bases match TRBD1. Germline-derived CDR1 and CDR2 are SGHAT and FQNNGV. The CDR3 extends over 15 amino acids. Trimming cost V 0 bases and J 4 bases; bases outside gene matches: 5. The chain's CDR3 is CASSLESGGATEAFF. DNA of the CDR3: TGTGCCAGCAGCTTAGAGTCAGGGGGTGCCACTGAAGCTTTCTTT.

This clone was seen many times. Different DNA sequences within this sample yield the same CDR3. The gene calls are TRBV4-1 and TRBJ2-7; 7 bases are a match to TRBD1. Germline loops: CDR1 MGHRA, CDR2 YSYEKL. V dropped 3 bases and J dropped 2; count of bases not matched to a gene: 7. This CDR3 is built from 15 residues. The CDR3, as DNA: TGCGCCAGCAGCCATCGACAGGGATTCACCTACGAGCAGTACTTC. Residues: CASSHRQGFTYEQYF.

The genes are TRBV6-5 and TRBJ2-5; unclear D gene. The CDR3 spans 11 residues. The germline V and J ends were trimmed by 6 bases and 5 bases, with 7 bases remaining between them. CDR1 MNHEY and CDR2 SVGAGI come from the germline V gene. CDR3 in amino acids: CASRSRETQYF. In DNA, the CDR3 is TGTGCCAGCAGGTCCCGGGAGACCCAGTACTTC.

In DNA, the CDR3 is TGCAGCGTTCGTTTACGTCTATTAGATACGCAGTATTTT. Amino acid sequence: CSVRLRLLDTQYF. The rearrangement uses TRBV29-1 and TRBJ2-3, with no clear D. The CDR3 covers 13 residues. Germline lookup yields CDR1 SQVTM and CDR2 ANQGSEA. Trimming removed 5 bases from V and 5 bases from J, with 14 bases in between.

This sequence joins TRBV25-1 and TRBJ1-2, with D hard to call. There are 12 residues in the CDR3. The germline V gene encodes CDR1 MGHDK and CDR2 SYGVNS. V was trimmed by 6 bases and J by 1 base, leaving 6 bases between them. CDR3 bases: TGTGCCAGCAGACGGGATAACTATGGCTACACCTTC. Protein: CASRRDNYGYTF.

The chain carries TRBV4-1 and TRBJ2-5; weak D call: TRBD2 (5 bases). Deletions cut 8 bases from V and 2 bases from J, with 6 bases between. The CDR3 is made up of 11 amino acids. Germline V gene lookup returns CDR1 MGHRA and CDR2 YSYEKL. Written as DNA, the CDR3 is TGCGCCAGCGGAGGTCAAGAGACCCAGTACTTC. Protein product: CASGGQETQYF.